This TCR beta chain was identified during a study of neurological immune-mediated disorders. Whole-study results and caveats: Repertoires from 18 of 34 multiple sclerosis patients grouped phylogenetically into a related-CDR3 cluster, suggesting a possible signature. HTLV-1-associated myelopathy had the most TCR clonal expansion, and multiple sclerosis had the least, less than healthy controls.

In its sample, this clonotype was seen many times. What it binds is unknown. The CDR3 runs 15 residues. The germline CDR1 and CDR2 sequences are DFQATT and SNEGSKA (reference sequence). J gave up 3 bases and V 3 bases, and 10 bases lay outside the gene matches. TCRdb re-analysed the 5' RACE reads in MiXCR, keeping a single row per CDR3 protein. The sample consists of about 60,000 distinct CDR3 sequences, more than 3% of them appearing once. Material: PBMCs. This chain links TRBV20-1 with TRBJ2-7; 8 bases line up with TRBD2. The TCR sequence derives from a woman aged 55-70 years with multiple sclerosis. The chain's CDR3 is CSASARASGHYEQYF. CDR3 in DNA: TGCAGTGCTAGTGCTCGGGCTAGCGGGCACTACGAGCAGTACTTC.